This TCR beta chain was recovered during a study of molecular identifiers for immune sequencing clone quantification. Study-wide points: Spiked Jurkat TCR RNA equivalent to one cell reportedly surfaced among roughly 1 million naive cells.

Trimming shortened V by 9 bases and J by 7 bases, and 10 bases separated the two germline ends. Germline CDR1 and CDR2: LNHDA and SQIVND (reference sequence). This CDR3 has 10 amino acids. At least ten counts were recorded for this clonotype. The antigen is undetermined. TCRdb re-called the PCR reads with MiXCR, one entry per CDR3 protein. The sample lists 350,000 or so distinct CDR3 sequences; about a fifth were seen once. The receptor was derived from a human donor in good health. Some libraries in this study had Jurkat cell RNA spiked in. J is TRBJ2-7 and V is TRBV19, with D unclear. The sample taken for sequencing was naive CD8+ T cells from blood, with Jurkat cell RNA spiked in. Documented subset: FACS-sorted CD8+CD4-CCR7+CD45RA+ naive T cells. Here the CDR3 reads CASSGVEQYF. The CDR3 nucleotides read TGTGCCAGCAGTGGGGTTGAGCAGTACTTC.